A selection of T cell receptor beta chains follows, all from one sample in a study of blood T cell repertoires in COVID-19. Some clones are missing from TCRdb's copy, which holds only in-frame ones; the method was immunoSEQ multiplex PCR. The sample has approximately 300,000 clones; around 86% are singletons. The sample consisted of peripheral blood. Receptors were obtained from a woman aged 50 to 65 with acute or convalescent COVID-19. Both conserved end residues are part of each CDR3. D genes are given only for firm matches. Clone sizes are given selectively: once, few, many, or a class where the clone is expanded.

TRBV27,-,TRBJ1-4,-,CASRKAVAVATNEKLFF,TGTGCCAGCAGAAAGGCGGTTGCGGTGGCAACTAATGAAAAACTGTTTTTT
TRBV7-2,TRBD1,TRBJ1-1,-,CASSKRQGGNTEAFF,TGTGCCAGCAGCAAACGACAGGGTGGGAACACTGAAGCTTTCTTT
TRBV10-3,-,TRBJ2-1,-,CAIRDSSSYNEQFF,TGTGCCATCAGGGACAGCAGCTCCTACAATGAGCAGTTCTTC
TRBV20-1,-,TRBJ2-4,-,CSANERIAKNIQYF,TGCAGTGCTAATGAGCGGATAGCCAAAAACATTCAGTACTTC
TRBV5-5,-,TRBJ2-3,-,CASSLRGFTDTQYF,TGTGCCAGCAGCTTGAGGGGTTTCACAGATACGCAGTATTTT
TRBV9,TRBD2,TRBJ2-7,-,CASSPGTSGSYEQYF,TGTGCCAGCAGCCCAGGGACTAGCGGGAGCTACGAGCAGTACTTC
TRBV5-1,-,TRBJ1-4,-,CASSLDRAGGERNEKLFF,TGCGCCAGCAGCTTGGACAGGGCGGGCGGTGAAAGGAATGAAAAACTGTTTTTT
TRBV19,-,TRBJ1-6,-,CASSIQDNSPLHF,TGTGCCAGTAGTATTCAGGATAATTCACCCCTCCACTTT
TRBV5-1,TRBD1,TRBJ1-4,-,CASSLGQGFRNEKLFF,TGCGCCAGCAGCTTAGGACAGGGCTTCAGGAATGAAAAACTGTTTTTT
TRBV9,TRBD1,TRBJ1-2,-,CASSPTGRLSGYTF,TGTGCCAGCAGCCCGACAGGGCGGTTGAGTGGCTACACCTTC
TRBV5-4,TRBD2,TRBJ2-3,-,CASSSATSGATDTQYF,TGTGCCAGCAGCTCAGCGACTAGCGGGGCCACAGATACGCAGTATTTT
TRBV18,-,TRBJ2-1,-,CASSPSALVLNEQFF,TGTGCCAGCTCGCCGTCCGCGCTAGTTTTAAATGAGCAGTTCTTC
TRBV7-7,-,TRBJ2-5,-,CASSPTSAGEQETQYF,TGTGCTAGCAGCCCTACTAGTGCAGGCGAACAAGAGACCCAGTACTTC
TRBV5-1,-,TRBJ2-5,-,CASSFQDQETQYF,TGCGCCAGCAGCTTTCAGGACCAAGAGACCCAGTACTTC
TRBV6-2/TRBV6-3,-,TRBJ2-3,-,CASSADSPDTQYF,TGTGCCAGCAGTGCGGACAGCCCCGATACGCAGTATTTT
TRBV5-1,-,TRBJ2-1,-,CASMGQLTSDEQFF,TGCGCCAGCATGGGACAATTGACGTCGGATGAGCAGTTCTTC
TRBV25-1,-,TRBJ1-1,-,CASRRGRESEAFF,TGTGCCAGCAGGAGAGGACGGGAAAGTGAAGCTTTCTTT
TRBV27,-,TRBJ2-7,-,CASSLLRGGTPSYEQYF,TGTGCCAGCAGTTTATTGCGGGGAGGGACACCCTCCTACGAGCAGTACTTC
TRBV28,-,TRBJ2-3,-,CASSFGQYTDTQYF,TGTGCCAGCAGTTTTGGACAGTACACAGATACGCAGTATTTT
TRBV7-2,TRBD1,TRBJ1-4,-,CATGTGLEKLFF,TGTGCCACCGGGACAGGACTTGAAAAACTGTTTTTT
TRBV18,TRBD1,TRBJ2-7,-,CASSSTTGESYEQYF,TGTGCCAGCTCGTCTACTACAGGGGAAAGCTACGAGCAGTACTTC
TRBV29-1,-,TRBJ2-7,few,CSVKVMDTKQYF,TGCAGCGTGAAGGTAATGGACACCAAGCAGTACTTC
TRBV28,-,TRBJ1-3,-,CASSLSGLGNTIYF,TGTGCCAGCAGTTTATCAGGGCTTGGAAACACCATATATTTT
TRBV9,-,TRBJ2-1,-,CASSARGGVESGEQFF,TGTGCCAGCAGCGCCCGCGGTGGGGTCGAAAGCGGTGAGCAGTTCTTC
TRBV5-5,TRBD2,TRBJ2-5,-,CASSWVIGGVTQYF,TGTGCCAGCAGCTGGGTGATTGGGGGGGTGACCCAGTACTTC
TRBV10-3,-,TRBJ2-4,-,CAIGGAENIQYF,TGTGCCATCGGAGGGGCAGAAAACATTCAGTACTTC
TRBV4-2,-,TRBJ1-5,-,CASSQEIQGNQPQHF,TGTGCCAGCAGCCAAGAAATTCAGGGGAATCAGCCCCAGCATTTT
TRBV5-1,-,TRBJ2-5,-,CASSFSGPRQAKETQYF,TGCGCCAGCAGCTTTTCAGGTCCGAGACAGGCAAAAGAGACCCAGTACTTC
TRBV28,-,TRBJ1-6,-,CASSFGGGIHNSPLHF,TGTGCCAGCAGTTTTGGGGGCGGAATTCATAATTCACCCCTCCACTTT
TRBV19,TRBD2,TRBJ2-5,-,CASSERDRGETQYF,TGTGCCAGTAGTGAGCGGGATAGGGGAGAGACCCAGTACTTC
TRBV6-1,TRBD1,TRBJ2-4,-,CASSEAGRTGDIQYF,TGTGCCAGCAGTGAAGCAGGGAGGACAGGGGACATTCAGTACTTC
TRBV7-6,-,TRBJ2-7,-,CASSLAGRSYEQYF,TGTGCCAGCAGCTTAGCGGGCCGTTCCTACGAGCAGTACTTC
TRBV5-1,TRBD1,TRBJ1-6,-,CASSPGQGGSPLHF,TGCGCCAGCAGCCCCGGACAGGGAGGTTCACCCCTCCACTTT
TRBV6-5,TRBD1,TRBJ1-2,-,CASRARTGTYGYTF,TGTGCCAGCAGGGCTCGGACAGGGACCTATGGCTACACCTTC
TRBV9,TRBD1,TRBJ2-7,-,CASSVGTGTYEQYF,TGTGCCAGCAGCGTGGGGACAGGCACCTACGAGCAGTACTTC
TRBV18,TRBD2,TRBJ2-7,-,CASSPRLAGGPDEQYF,TGTGCCAGCTCACCTCGGCTAGCGGGAGGGCCGGACGAGCAGTACTTC
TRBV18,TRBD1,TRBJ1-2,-,CASSPPGTGENGYTF,TGTGCCAGCTCACCACCCGGGACAGGGGAGAATGGCTACACCTTC
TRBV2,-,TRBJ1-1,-,CASSEGRGGTEAFF,TGTGCCAGCAGTGAGGGGCGGGGGGGCACTGAAGCTTTCTTT
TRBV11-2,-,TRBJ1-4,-,CASSVDRANEKLFF,TGTGCCAGCAGCGTGGATCGGGCTAATGAAAAACTGTTTTTT
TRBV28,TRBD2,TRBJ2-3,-,CASRPPRGRALTDTQYF,TGTGCCAGCAGACCCCCCCGAGGGAGGGCCCTCACAGATACGCAGTATTTT
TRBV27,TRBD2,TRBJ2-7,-,CASRSRGGPSYEQYF,TGTGCCAGCAGGTCTCGGGGGGGGCCATCCTACGAGCAGTACTTC
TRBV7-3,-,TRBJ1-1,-,CASSLLGGPTEAFF,TGTGCCAGCAGCTTATTGGGGGGACCCACTGAAGCTTTCTTT
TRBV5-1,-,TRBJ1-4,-,CASSLRGSDEKLFF,TGCGCCAGCAGCCTTCGGGGGTCGGATGAAAAACTGTTTTTT
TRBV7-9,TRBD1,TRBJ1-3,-,CASSLTGALGNTIYF,TGTGCCAGCAGCCTAACAGGGGCGCTGGGAAACACCATATATTTT
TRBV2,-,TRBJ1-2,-,CASGGGAGYTF,TGTGCCAGCGGAGGAGGGGCAGGCTACACCTTC
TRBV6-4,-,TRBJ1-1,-,CASSDSQQVRGTEAFF,TGTGCCAGCAGTGACTCGCAACAGGTGAGGGGGACTGAAGCTTTCTTT
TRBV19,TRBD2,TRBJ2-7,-,CASSPSGVAYEQYF,TGTGCCAGTAGTCCTAGCGGGGTAGCCTACGAGCAGTACTTC
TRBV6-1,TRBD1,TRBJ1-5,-,CASSDRTGFSNQPQHF,TGTGCCAGCAGTGATAGGACAGGATTTAGCAATCAGCCCCAGCATTTT